This TCR beta chain was identified in a study of OX40 agonist ivuxolimab in advanced cancers. On the study more broadly: The drug used for patients, ivuxolimab, was an agonistic anti-OX40 (CD134) antibody. A mean age of roughly 60 years, range roughly 23 to 85, was recorded, and 70% to 85% were male.

Sequencing was performed with immunoSEQ multiplex PCR; in TCRdb, only in-frame clones are kept and a portion is missing. The data show just under 65,000 clones, roughly 89% seen once. Findings and limits, study-wide: Circulating CD4+ and CD8+ T cells showed clonal expansion by week 6 at 0.1 to 3.0 mg/kg.

Of note for this clone: What it binds is unknown.

The germline gives CDR1 DFQATT, CDR2 SNEGSKA (reference sequence). With 5 bases removed from V and 8 bases from J, the gap between germline ends came to 9 bases. The length of the CDR3 is 10 residues. This sequence was found in an adult with an advanced solid tumor such as melanoma, head and neck, liver or kidney cancer. V is TRBV20-1 and J is TRBJ1-2; D perhaps matches TRBD1 (5 bases). Sequenced here: CD4+ or CD8+ T cells sorted from blood, sampled in a trial of the OX40 agonist ivuxolimab. The CDR3 DNA is TGCAGTGCTGGGGGACGGGGCTACACCTTC. It translates to CSAGGRGYTF.